The source of this T cell receptor (beta chain) is a study of T cells in narcolepsy. As for the study in general: Healthy controls were enrolled alongside patients with narcolepsy type 1 or type 2.

Sequencing was performed with immunoSEQ multiplex PCR; in TCRdb, only in-frame clones are kept and a portion is missing. The sample contains tens of thousands of clones, around four fifths of which appear only once. Study-wide points: Autoreactive HCRT-specific and TRIB2-specific clonotypes were marked in same-patient CSF-versus-blood CD4+ comparisons. Autoreactive clonotypes reportedly recurred in blood of same and different patients, not controls. No autoreactive T cell clone sequences appeared in some memory CD4+ repertoires.

This clone has just one count. Its antigen is as yet unknown. The V and J ends lost 6 bases and 4 bases respectively, with 19 bases between them. CDR1 and CDR2 from the germline V gene are MDHEN and SYDVKM. The CDR3 is 16 residues long. The receptor comes from a human donor with narcolepsy. The chain is built from TRBV28 and TRBJ2-1, with D perhaps matching TRBD1 or TRBD2 (6 bases each). Sequencing was performed on CD45RA- memory CD4+ T cells from PBMCs. This CDR3 reads CASSPPGGLIYNEQFF. The CDR3 nucleotides are TGTGCCAGCAGCCCCCCCGGGGGCTTAATATACAATGAGCAGTTCTTC.